Ten or more counts support the clone carrying this T cell receptor (beta chain). Germline V lookup: CDR1 MNHNS, CDR2 SASEGT. This CDR3 has 16 residues. V lost 3 bases to trimming and J lost 4 bases, with 16 bases between them. This entry comes from a study of T cells in Graves' hyperthyroidism and ophthalmopathy. The study enrolled patients aged 18 to 65 with newly diagnosed hyperthyroidism of under 2 months' duration. TCR beta CDR3 regions were amplified from RNA. A first-round RT-PCR of the TCR CDR3 used the HTBI primer set. TCRdb itself ran the multiplex PCR reads through MiXCR, one entry per CDR3 protein. In the table there are about 480,000 distinct CDR3 sequences, 13% to 15% of which are singletons.

The V call is TRBV6-1, the J call TRBJ1-5; D not resolved. The sample consisted of blood. This receptor was identified in a woman aged 18-29 years with Graves' hyperthyroidism. The CDR3 nucleotides read TGTGCCAGCAGTGAGGGGTACAGTTCAGCAAATCAGCCCCAGCATTTT. This encodes CASSEGYSSANQPQHF.